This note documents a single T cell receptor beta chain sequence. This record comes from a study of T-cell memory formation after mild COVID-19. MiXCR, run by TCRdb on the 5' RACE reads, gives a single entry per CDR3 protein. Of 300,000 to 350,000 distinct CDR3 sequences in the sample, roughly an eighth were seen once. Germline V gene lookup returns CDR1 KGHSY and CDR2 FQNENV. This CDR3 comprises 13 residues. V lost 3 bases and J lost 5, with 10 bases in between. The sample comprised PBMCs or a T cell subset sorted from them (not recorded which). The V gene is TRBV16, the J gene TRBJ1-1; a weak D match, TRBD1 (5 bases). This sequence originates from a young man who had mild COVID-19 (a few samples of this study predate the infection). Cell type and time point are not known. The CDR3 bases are TGTGCCAGCAGCCACGGGGGGAGGACTGAAGCTTTCTTT. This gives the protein CASSHGGRTEAFF.